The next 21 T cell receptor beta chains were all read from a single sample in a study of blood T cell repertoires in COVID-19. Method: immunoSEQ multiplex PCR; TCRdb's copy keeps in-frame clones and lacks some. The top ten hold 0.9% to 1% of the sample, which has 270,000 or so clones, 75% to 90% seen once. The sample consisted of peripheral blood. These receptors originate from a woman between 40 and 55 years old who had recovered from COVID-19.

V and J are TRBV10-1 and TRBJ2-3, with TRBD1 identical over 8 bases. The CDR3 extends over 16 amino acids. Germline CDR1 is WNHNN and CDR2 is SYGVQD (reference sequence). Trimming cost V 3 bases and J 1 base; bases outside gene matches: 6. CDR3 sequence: CASSDGQGRGTDTQYF. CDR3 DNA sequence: TGCGCCAGCAGTGATGGACAGGGAAGGGGCACAGATACGCAGTATTTT.

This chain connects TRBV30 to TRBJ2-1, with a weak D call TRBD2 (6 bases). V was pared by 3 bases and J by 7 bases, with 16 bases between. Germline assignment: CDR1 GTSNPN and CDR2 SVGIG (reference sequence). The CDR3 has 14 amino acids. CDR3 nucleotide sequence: TGTGCCTGGAGCCCCCCCCTAGCGAGGAATGAGCAGTTCTTC. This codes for CAWSPPLARNEQFF. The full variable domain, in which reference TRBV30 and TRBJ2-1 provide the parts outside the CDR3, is SQTIHQWPATLVQPVGSPLSLECTVEGTSNPNLYWYRQAAGRGLQLLFYSVGIGQISSEVPQNLSASRPQDRQFILSSKKLLLSDSGFYLCAWSPPLARNEQFFGPGTRLTVL.

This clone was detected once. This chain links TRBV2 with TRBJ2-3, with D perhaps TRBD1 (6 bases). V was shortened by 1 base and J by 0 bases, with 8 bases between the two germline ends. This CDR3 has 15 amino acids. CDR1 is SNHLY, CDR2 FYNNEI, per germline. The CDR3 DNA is TGTGCCAGCAGTGAAGTAGGGGGAAGCACAGATACGCAGTATTTT. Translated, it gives CASSEVGGSTDTQYF. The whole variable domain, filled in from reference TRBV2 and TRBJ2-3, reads EPEVTQTPSHQVTQMGQEVILRCVPISNHLYFYWYRQILGQKVEFLVSFYNNEISEKSEIFDDQFSVERPDGSNFTLKIRSTKLEDSAMYFCASSEVGGSTDTQYFGPGTRLTVL.

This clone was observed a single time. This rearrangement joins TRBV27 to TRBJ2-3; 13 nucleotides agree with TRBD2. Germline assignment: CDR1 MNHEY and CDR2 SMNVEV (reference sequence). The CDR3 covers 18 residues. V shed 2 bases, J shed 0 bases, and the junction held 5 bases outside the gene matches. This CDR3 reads CASSLLGLAGLSTDTQYF. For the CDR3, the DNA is TGTGCCAGCAGTTTACTGGGACTAGCGGGGCTAAGCACAGATACGCAGTATTTT.

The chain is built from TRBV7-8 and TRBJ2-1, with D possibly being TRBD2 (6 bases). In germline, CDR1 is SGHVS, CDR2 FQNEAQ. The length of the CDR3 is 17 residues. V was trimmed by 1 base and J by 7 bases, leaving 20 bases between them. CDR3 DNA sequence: TGTGCCAGCAGCTTAGAGGAGAGAACTAGCCGGGATAATGAGCAGTTCTTC. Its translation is CASSLEERTSRDNEQFF.

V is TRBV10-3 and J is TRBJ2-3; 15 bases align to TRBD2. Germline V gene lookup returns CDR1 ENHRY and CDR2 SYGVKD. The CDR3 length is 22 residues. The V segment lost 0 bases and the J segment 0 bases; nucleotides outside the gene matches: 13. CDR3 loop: CAISESTGKGLAGGWSTDTQYF. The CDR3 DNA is TGTGCCATCAGTGAGTCGACGGGGAAGGGACTAGCGGGAGGATGGAGCACAGATACGCAGTATTTT.

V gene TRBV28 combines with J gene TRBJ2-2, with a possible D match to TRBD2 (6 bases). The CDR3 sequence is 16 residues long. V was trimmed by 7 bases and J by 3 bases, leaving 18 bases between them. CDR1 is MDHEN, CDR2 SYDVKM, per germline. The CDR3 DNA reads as TGTGCCAGCACCCGACCGGGAGTGTCATACACCGGGGAGCTGTTTTTT. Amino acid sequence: CASTRPGVSYTGELFF.

The CDR3 DNA follows: TGTGCCAGCAGCGACGGGACTCCTACCGGGGAGCTGTTTTTT. Translated: CASSDGTPTGELFF. The chain recombines TRBV13 with TRBJ2-2, with D perhaps matching TRBD2 (6 bases). The CDR3 spans 14 residues. The germline CDR1 and CDR2 sequences are PRHDT and FYEKMQ (reference sequence). The ends were cut back, 5 bases at V and 5 bases at J, with 12 bases in the middle.

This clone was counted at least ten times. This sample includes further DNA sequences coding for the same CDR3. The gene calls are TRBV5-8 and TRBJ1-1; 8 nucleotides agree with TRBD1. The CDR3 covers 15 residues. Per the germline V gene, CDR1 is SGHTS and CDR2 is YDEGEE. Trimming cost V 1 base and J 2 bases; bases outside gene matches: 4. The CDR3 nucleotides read TGTGCCAGCAGCTTGTCGGGACAGGTTAACACTGAAGCTTTCTTT. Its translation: CASSLSGQVNTEAFF.

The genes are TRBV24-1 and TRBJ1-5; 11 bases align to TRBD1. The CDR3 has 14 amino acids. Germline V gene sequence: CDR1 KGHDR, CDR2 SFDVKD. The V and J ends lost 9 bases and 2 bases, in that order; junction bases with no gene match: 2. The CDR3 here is CATGGQGGNQPQHF. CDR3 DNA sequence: TGTGCCACCGGGGGACAGGGGGGCAATCAGCCCCAGCATTTT.

CDR3 nucleotide sequence: TGCGCCAGCAGCCAAGCCAGGACAGGGTTTATTGGCGGGACTTCAACCAATGAGCAGTTCTTC. Encoded protein: CASSQARTGFIGGTSTNEQFF. The rearrangement uses TRBV5-1 and TRBJ2-1; 8 bases match TRBD1. CDR1 and CDR2 (germline): SGHRS, YFSETQ. The J segment lost 6 bases and the V segment lost 4 bases, leaving 27 bases of the junction unmatched. The CDR3 is 21 residues long.

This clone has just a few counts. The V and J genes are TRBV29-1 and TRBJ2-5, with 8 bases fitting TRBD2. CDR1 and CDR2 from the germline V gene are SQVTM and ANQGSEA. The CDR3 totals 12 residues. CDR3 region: CTVRGGQETQYF. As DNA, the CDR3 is TGCACCGTCCGGGGGGGCCAAGAGACCCAGTACTTC.

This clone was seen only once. CDR3 protein: CSVKRDRGSYEQYF. The CDR3 nucleotides read TGCAGCGTAAAACGGGACAGGGGTTCCTACGAGCAGTACTTC. The chain carries TRBV29-1 and TRBJ2-7, with 10 bases that match TRBD1. The CDR3 covers 14 residues. The V gene's germline CDR1 is SQVTM and CDR2 ANQGSEA. Trimming at V came to 6 bases and at J to 1 base, leaving 6 bases not matched to a gene.

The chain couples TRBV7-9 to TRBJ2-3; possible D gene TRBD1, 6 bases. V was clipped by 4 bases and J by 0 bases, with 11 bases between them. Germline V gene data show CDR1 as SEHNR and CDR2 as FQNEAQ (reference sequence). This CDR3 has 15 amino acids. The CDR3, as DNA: TGTGCCAGCAGCTCAACAGGGTTTAGCACAGATACGCAGTATTTT. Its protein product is CASSSTGFSTDTQYF.

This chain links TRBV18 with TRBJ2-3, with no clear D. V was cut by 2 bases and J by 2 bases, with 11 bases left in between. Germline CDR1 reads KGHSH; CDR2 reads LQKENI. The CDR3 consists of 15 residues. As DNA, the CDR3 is TGTGCCAGCTCACCAGAGGTGATAGCCACAGATACGCAGTATTTT. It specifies CASSPEVIATDTQYF.

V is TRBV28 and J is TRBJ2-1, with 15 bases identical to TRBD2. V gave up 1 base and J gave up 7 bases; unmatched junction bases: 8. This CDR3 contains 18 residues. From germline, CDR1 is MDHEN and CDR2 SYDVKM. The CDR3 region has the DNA TGTGCCAGCAGTTTATACGTGGGACTAGCGGGAGGCTTGAATGAGCAGTTCTTC. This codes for CASSLYVGLAGGLNEQFF.

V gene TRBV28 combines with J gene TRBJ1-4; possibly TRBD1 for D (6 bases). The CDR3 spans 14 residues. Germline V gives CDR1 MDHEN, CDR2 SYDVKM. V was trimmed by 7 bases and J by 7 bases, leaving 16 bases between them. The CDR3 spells CASNWEGGGEKLFF. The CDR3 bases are TGTGCCAGCAATTGGGAGGGGGGCGGTGAAAAACTGTTTTTT.

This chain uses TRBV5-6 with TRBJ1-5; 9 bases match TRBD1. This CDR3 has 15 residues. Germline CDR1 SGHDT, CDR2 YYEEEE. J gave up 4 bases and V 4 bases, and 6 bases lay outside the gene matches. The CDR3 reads CASSTGQGRNQPQHF. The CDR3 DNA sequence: TGTGCCAGCAGCACAGGACAGGGGCGGAATCAGCCCCAGCATTTT.

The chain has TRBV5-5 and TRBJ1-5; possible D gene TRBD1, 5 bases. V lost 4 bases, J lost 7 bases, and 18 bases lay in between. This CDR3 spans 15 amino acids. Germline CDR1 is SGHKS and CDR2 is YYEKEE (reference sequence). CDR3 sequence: CASSQGPGSGQPQHF. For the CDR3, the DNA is TGTGCCAGCAGCCAGGGTCCGGGTAGCGGACAGCCCCAGCATTTT. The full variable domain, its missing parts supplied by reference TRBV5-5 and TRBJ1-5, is DAGVTQSPTHLIKTRGQQVTLRCSPISGHKSVSWYQQVLGQGPQFIFQYYEKEERGRGNFPDRFSARQFPNYSSELNVNALLLGDSALYLCASSQGPGSGQPQHFGDGTRLSIL.

The CDR3 region is CASSLYSGETQYF. The CDR3 DNA is TGTGCCAGCAGCTTGTACAGTGGAGAGACCCAGTACTTC. The J gene is TRBJ2-5, the V gene TRBV5-4; D is undetermined. CDR1 SGHNT and CDR2 YYREEE come from the germline V gene (reference sequence). V was trimmed by 1 base and J by 4 bases, leaving 8 bases between them. This CDR3 contains 13 residues.

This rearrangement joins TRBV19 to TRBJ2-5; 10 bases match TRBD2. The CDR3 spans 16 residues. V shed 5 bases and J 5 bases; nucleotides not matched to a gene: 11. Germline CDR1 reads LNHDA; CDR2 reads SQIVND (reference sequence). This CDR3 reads CASSLSGRGIGETQYF. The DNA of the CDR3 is TGTGCCAGTAGTTTAAGCGGGAGGGGGATTGGGGAGACCCAGTACTTC.